The 30 T cell receptor beta chains below all came from one sample that was sequenced in a study of T cells after yellow fever vaccination. TCRdb itself ran the 5' RACE reads through MiXCR, one entry per CDR3 protein. This table has some 150,000 distinct CDR3 sequences, roughly 8.8% appearing once. Sequenced material: CD8+ T cells sorted from PBMCs, taken 45 days after the yellow fever booster vaccination. The source of these receptors is a man between 18 and 29 years old who received the YFV17D yellow fever vaccine.

V and J are TRBV12-3 or TRBV12-4 and TRBJ2-1, with 8 bases matching TRBD1. V trimming: 6 bases; J trimming: 4 bases; junction bases outside the gene matches: 8. The CDR3 has 15 residues. CDR3 coding DNA: TGTGCCAGCAGCGGCGGGACAGGCTTATACAATGAGCAGTTCTTC. This encodes CASSGGTGLYNEQFF.

This chain connects TRBV4-1 to TRBJ2-3, with 9 nucleotides matching TRBD2. With 1 base clipped from V and 2 bases from J, the junction kept 7 bases outside the gene matches. The germline gives CDR1 MGHRA, CDR2 YSYEKL. This CDR3 contains 17 residues. The DNA of the CDR3 is TGCGCCAGCAGCCAAGGGTTGGCGGGGGGGATCACAGATACGCAGTATTTT. Translation gives CASSQGLAGGITDTQYF.

The chain employs TRBV13 and TRBJ2-7; 10 nucleotides match TRBD2. The germline CDR1 and CDR2 sequences are PRHDT and FYEKMQ (reference sequence). The CDR3 is 15 amino acids. Trimming took 5 bases from V and 2 from J; bases not matched to a gene: 6. CDR3 sequence (DNA): TGTGCCAGCAGCCGTCTAGCGGGGGTTCCCTACGAGCAGTACTTC. It yields the protein CASSRLAGVPYEQYF.

The chain carries TRBV29-1 and TRBJ1-1; no clear D. V dropped 2 bases and J dropped 5 bases, with 15 bases sitting between them. This CDR3 region has 14 residues. Germline assignment: CDR1 SQVTM and CDR2 ANQGSEA. The CDR3 nucleotides read TGCAGCGTTGAATATTTCGGGGTAAGGACTGAAGCTTTCTTT. Protein product: CSVEYFGVRTEAFF. Based on the CDR3 plus reference TRBV29-1 and TRBJ1-1, the full variable domain is SAVISQKPSRDICQRGTSLTIQCQVDSQVTMMFWYRQQPGQSLTLIATANQGSEATYESGFVIDKFPISRPNLTFSTLTVSNMSPEDSSIYLCSVEYFGVRTEAFFGQGTRLTVV.

This chain joins TRBV12-3 or TRBV12-4 and TRBJ2-1, with D perhaps matching TRBD2 (7 bases). V dropped 4 bases and J dropped 9 bases, with 13 bases sitting between them. CDR3 length equals 13 residues. The CDR3 loop reads CASSYGGQGEQFF. The CDR3 DNA reads TGTGCCAGCAGTTACGGGGGGCAGGGTGAGCAGTTCTTC.

This clonotype appeared many times. The rearrangement uses TRBV12-3 or TRBV12-4 and TRBJ2-1; no clear D. Trimming stripped 3 bases from V and 9 bases from J, with 3 bases between. The CDR3 has 10 amino acids. CDR3: CASSLGEQFF. CDR3 in DNA: TGTGCCAGCAGTTTGGGTGAGCAGTTCTTC.

V gene TRBV11-2 combines with J gene TRBJ2-1; 8 bases agree with TRBD1. The CDR3 runs 17 residues. Germline CDR1 is SGHAT and CDR2 is FQNNGV. With V trimmed by 3 bases and J by 3 bases, 10 bases remained unmatched. The DNA for the CDR3 is TGTGCCAGCAGCTTTCCTCCCGGGACAGGTTACTACAATGAGCAGTTCTTC. Translating it yields CASSFPPGTGYYNEQFF. Full variable domain (missing parts from reference TRBV11-2 and TRBJ2-1): EAGVAQSPRYKIIEKRQSVAFWCNPISGHATLYWYQQILGQGPKLLIQFQNNGVVDDSQLPKDRFSAERLKGVDSTLKIQPAKLEDSAVYLCASSFPPGTGYYNEQFFGPGTRLTVL.

V gene TRBV7-6 combines with J gene TRBJ2-1, with TRBD2 matching 8 bases. This CDR3 is built from 14 residues. Germline loops: CDR1 SGHVS, CDR2 FNYEAQ. The trim removed 5 bases at V and 9 bases at J, leaving 9 bases unmatched. The CDR3 sequence is CASSPGTSSGEQFF. DNA for the CDR3: TGTGCCAGCAGCCCGGGGACTAGTTCGGGTGAGCAGTTCTTC.

This clonotype was counted between two and nine times. Here the CDR3 reads CASSHPGSGGVLETQYF. In DNA form, the CDR3 reads TGTGCCAGCAGCCACCCAGGTAGCGGGGGGGTCTTAGAGACCCAGTACTTC. V and J are TRBV4-2 and TRBJ2-5; 11 positions match TRBD2. CDR1 LGHNA and CDR2 YNFKEQ come from the germline V gene. The CDR3 is 17 amino acids. V lost 3 bases to trimming and J lost 4 bases; unmatched junction nucleotides: 10.

As concerns this clonotype: The junction differs from germline at one of its ends, possibly a read error. V usage is TRBV6-2 or TRBV6-3 and J usage is TRBJ1-1, with 7 bases matching TRBD1. The CDR3 contains 12 residues. CDR1 and CDR2 from the germline V gene are MNHEY and SVGEGT. The CDR3 bases are TGTGCCGGCAGGGGGAGATACACTGAAGCTTTCTTT. Protein: CAGRGRYTEAFF.

This chain uses TRBV7-8 with TRBJ2-7; 8 bases match TRBD1. J lost 7 bases, V lost 5 bases, and 16 bases had no gene match. The CDR3 runs to 16 residues. Germline V lookup: CDR1 SGHVS, CDR2 FQNEAQ. The chain's CDR3 is CASSPSTGAKAGEQYF. The CDR3, as DNA: TGTGCCAGCAGCCCATCGACAGGGGCAAAGGCGGGGGAGCAGTACTTC.

This clonotype came up a few times. This chain connects TRBV4-1 to TRBJ1-5; 7 positions match TRBD1. Germline loops: CDR1 MGHRA, CDR2 YSYEKL. The CDR3 totals 15 residues. Trimming cost V 4 bases and J 2 bases; bases outside gene matches: 5. The CDR3 loop reads CASSLRTGGNQPQHF. CDR3 in DNA: TGCGCCAGCAGCCTCCGGACAGGAGGCAATCAGCCCCAGCATTTT.

This rearrangement joins TRBV3-1 to TRBJ1-5; D is unclear. CDR1 is LGHDT, CDR2 YNNKEL, per germline (reference sequence). The CDR3 sequence is 13 residues long. V lost 4 bases and J lost 6, with 10 bases in between. CDR3 residues: CASSPEGGQPQHF. DNA of the CDR3: TGTGCCAGCAGCCCCGAGGGAGGTCAGCCCCAGCATTTT.

This clonotype came up a few times. This chain uses TRBV12-3 or TRBV12-4 with TRBJ1-1; D is possibly TRBD1 (6 bases). This CDR3 has 16 amino acids. With 3 bases removed from V and 5 bases from J, the gap between germline ends came to 19 bases. The CDR3 region has the DNA TGTGCCAGCAGTTTCCGACAGGCACAGCGTCTAACTGAAGCTTTCTTT. Its protein is CASSFRQAQRLTEAFF.

The V call is TRBV20-1, the J call TRBJ2-7; D perhaps matches TRBD2 (6 bases). CDR3 size: 13 residues. Germline CDR1 reads DFQATT; CDR2 reads SNEGSKA (reference sequence). With 3 bases removed from V and 3 bases from J, the gap between germline ends came to 12 bases. CDR3 sequence reads: CSASGTGDYEQYV. In DNA, the CDR3 is TGCAGTGCTAGCGGGACGGGGGACTACGAGCAGTACGTC.

The sample holds many counts of this clonotype. The J gene is TRBJ1-6, the V gene TRBV4-3; D call uncertain. Trimming took off 0 bases at V and 7 bases at J, with 10 bases between the two ends. CDR3 length: 15 residues. From germline, CDR1 is LGHNA and CDR2 YSLEER. CDR3 bases: TGCGCCAGCAGCCAAGATCCAGGCTGGAATTCACCCCTCCACTTT. Translation gives CASSQDPGWNSPLHF.

V is TRBV6-1 and J is TRBJ2-7; the match to TRBD2 covers 7 bases. The junction had 12 bases not matched to a gene; V was cut back by 5 bases and J by 2 bases. Germline CDR1 reads MNHNS; CDR2 reads SASEGT. CDR3 length: 16 residues. DNA for the CDR3: TGTGCCAGCAGTCCCCGCGAAGCGGGGAGCACCTACGAGCAGTACGTC. Protein sequence: CASSPREAGSTYEQYV.

This clonotype was counted only a few times. The CDR3 bases are TGTGCCAGCATCGAAGGGGTTGGCGAACCCAAAAACATTCAGTACTTC. This encodes CASIEGVGEPKNIQYF. The chain uses TRBV6-2 or TRBV6-3 and TRBJ2-4; tentatively, D is TRBD1 (5 bases). The CDR3 is 16 amino acids. CDR1 is MNHEY and CDR2 is SVGEGT in the germline V gene. V lost 7 bases and J 2 bases, leaving 18 bases between the germline ends.

This clonotype was observed at least ten times. This chain links TRBV12-3 or TRBV12-4 with TRBJ2-5; possible D gene TRBD1, 5 bases. The CDR3 has 13 residues. Trimming removed 1 base from V and 5 bases from J, with 8 bases in between. The CDR3 loop is CASSLEGDETQYF. The CDR3, as DNA: TGTGCCAGCAGTTTAGAAGGGGATGAGACCCAGTACTTC.

CDR3 nucleotides: TGTGCCAGCAGCAGGAATGGGGTAATGAACACTGAAGCTTTCTTT. Its protein is CASSRNGVMNTEAFF. V and J are TRBV28 and TRBJ1-1; no clear D gene. Germline V CDR1 and CDR2: MDHEN, SYDVKM. V lost 6 bases and J 0 bases, leaving 14 bases between the germline ends. This CDR3 spans 15 amino acids.

The chain has TRBV7-2 and TRBJ1-1; D is unclear. Germline V gives CDR1 SGHTA, CDR2 FQGNSA. The CDR3 runs 16 residues. V lost 4 bases, J lost 2 bases, and 17 bases lay in between. CDR3 residues: CASSSPRGGPNTEAFF. The CDR3 DNA reads TGTGCCAGCAGCTCCCCGCGGGGAGGGCCTAACACTGAAGCTTTCTTT.

In this sample, this clonotype turned up a few times. The chain couples TRBV7-9 to TRBJ2-5; weak D call: TRBD1 (5 bases). V lost 5 bases and J 5 bases, leaving 21 bases between the germline ends. CDR3 size: 16 residues. CDR1 is SEHNR, CDR2 FQNEAQ, per germline (reference sequence). The DNA of the CDR3 is TGTGCCAGCAGCGAAAAAGGGGCAGCCACCTTCGAGACCCAGTACTTC. Its protein is CASSEKGAATFETQYF.

The chain joins TRBV11-2 to TRBJ2-7; TRBD2 agrees at 9 bases. The CDR3 runs to 15 residues. The junction had 4 bases not matched to a gene; V was cut back by 2 bases and J by 2 bases. Germline loops: CDR1 SGHAT, CDR2 FQNNGV. DNA for the CDR3: TGTGCCAGCAGCTTAAAGCGGGGGGCTCCCTACGAGCAGTACTTC. Translation gives CASSLKRGAPYEQYF.

CDR3 bases: TGTGCCAGCAGTACTAAGAGTGAAAAACTGTTTTTT. As protein: CASSTKSEKLFF. This sequence joins TRBV27 and TRBJ1-4; no reliable D call. With 5 bases removed from V and 7 bases from J, the gap between germline ends came to 8 bases. This CDR3 spans 12 amino acids. The germline V gene encodes CDR1 MNHEY and CDR2 SMNVEV (reference sequence). The variable domain in full, completed from reference TRBV27 and TRBJ1-4, reads EAQVTQNPRYLITVTGKKLTVTCSQNMNHEYMSWYRQDPGLGLRQIYYSMNVEVTDKGDVPEGYKVSRKEKRNFPLILESPSPNQTSLYFCASSTKSEKLFFGSGTQLSVL.

V and J are TRBV7-2 and TRBJ2-7; D is unresolved. The CDR3 has 13 residues. Germline V CDR1 and CDR2: SGHTA, FQGNSA. Trimming took off 5 bases at V and 4 bases at J, with 12 bases between the two ends. For the CDR3, the DNA is TGTGCCAGCAGCCCAATCCCGGATTACGAGCAGTACTTC. This sequence encodes CASSPIPDYEQYF.

CDR3 region: CASSQGAGVGEQYV. In nucleotides, the CDR3 is TGCGCCAGCAGCCAAGGGGCGGGGGTTGGCGAGCAGTACGTC. The rearrangement uses TRBV4-1 and TRBJ2-7, with 7 nucleotides matching TRBD2. Germline V gene lookup returns CDR1 MGHRA and CDR2 YSYEKL. The CDR3 is 14 residues long. Trimming removed 1 base from V and 6 bases from J; junction bases left unmatched: 6.

There are many counts of this clonotype. This chain links TRBV29-1 with TRBJ1-4; D is uncertain. Trimming removed 4 bases from V and 8 bases from J, with 11 bases in between. This CDR3 contains 12 residues. From germline, CDR1 is SQVTM and CDR2 ANQGSEA. CDR3 sequence: CSVVGRWEKLFF. CDR3 nucleotides: TGCAGCGTTGTCGGGAGATGGGAAAAACTGTTTTTT.

The V gene is TRBV4-1, the J gene TRBJ2-1; possible D gene TRBD1, 6 bases. This CDR3 has 15 residues. Germline V gene data show CDR1 as MGHRA and CDR2 as YSYEKL. The V end was cut by 3 bases, the J end by 12 bases, with 21 bases between. The CDR3 DNA reads as TGCGCCAGCAGCCAGGACAGTTTAGGTTTAGTGGGGCAGTTCTTC. Its translation: CASSQDSLGLVGQFF.

This clonotype was counted a few times. The chain carries TRBV11-2 and TRBJ2-3, with D unresolved. Germline values: CDR1 SGHAT, CDR2 FQNNGV. Trimming took 5 bases from V and 3 from J, leaving 21 bases between them. The CDR3 sequence is 17 residues long. The CDR3: CASSARSGYLGTDTQYF. The CDR3 coding sequence is TGTGCCAGCAGCGCGCGATCGGGCTACTTAGGGACAGATACGCAGTATTTT.

In this sample, this clonotype turned up many times. This chain links TRBV9 with TRBJ2-3; D is unresolved. CDR3 length equals 15 residues. Trimming stripped 4 bases from V and 3 bases from J, with 15 bases between. The germline V gene encodes CDR1 SGDLS and CDR2 YYNGEE. CDR3 bases: TGTGCCAGCAGCCTTTACGGACCCACGACAGATACGCAGTATTTT. It specifies CASSLYGPTTDTQYF.